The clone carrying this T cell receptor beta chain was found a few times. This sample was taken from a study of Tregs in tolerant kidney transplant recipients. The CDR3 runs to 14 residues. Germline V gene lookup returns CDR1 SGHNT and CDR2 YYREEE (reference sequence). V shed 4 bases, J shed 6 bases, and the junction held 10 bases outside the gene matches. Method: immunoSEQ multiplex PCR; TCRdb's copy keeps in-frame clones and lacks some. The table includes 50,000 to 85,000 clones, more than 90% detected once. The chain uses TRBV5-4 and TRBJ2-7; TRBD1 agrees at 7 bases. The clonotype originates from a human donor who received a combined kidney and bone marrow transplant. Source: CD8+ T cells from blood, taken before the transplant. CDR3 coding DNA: TGTGCCAGCAGCCCCGACAGGGATCGCCTCGAGCAGTACTTC. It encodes CASSPDRDRLEQYF.